This TCR beta chain was observed in a study of Graves' ophthalmopathy and Graves' hyperthyroidism. For the study at large: Samples of peripheral blood were obtained at initial diagnosis, prior to treatment of any kind.

The CDR3 is made up of 12 amino acids. Germline V gene data show CDR1 as SEHNR and CDR2 as FQNEAQ (reference sequence). The germline V and J ends were trimmed by 2 bases and 6 bases, with 8 bases remaining between them. What supplied the PBMCs was 7.5 to 10 ml of fresh peripheral blood. Amplified material comprised TCR beta CDR3 regions derived from RNA transcripts. The authors performed first-round RT-PCR with HTBI primers and then a second-round multiplex PCR. In TCRdb, the multiplex PCR reads were re-called with MiXCR into one record per CDR3 protein. The sample yields 200,000 to 250,000 distinct CDR3 sequences, 20% to 25% seen once. At least ten counts were recorded for this clonotype.

The rearrangement links TRBV7-9 to TRBJ2-7, with D unresolved. The receptor was isolated from a woman in her forties or fifties with Graves' ophthalmopathy. Sequenced material: peripheral blood. The CDR3 here is CASSLRPTEQYF. The DNA of the CDR3 is TGTGCCAGCAGCTTACGGCCCACCGAGCAGTACTTC. The variable domain in full, completed from reference TRBV7-9 and TRBJ2-7, reads DTGVSQNPRHKITKRGQNVTFRCDPISEHNRLYWYRQTLGQGPEFLTYFQNEAQLEKSRLLSDRFSAERPKGSFSTLEIQRTEQGDSAMYLCASSLRPTEQYFGPGTRLTVT.